Described below is a single T cell receptor beta chain sequence and its context. Its matching antigen is unknown. Libraries were prepared by immunoSEQ multiplex PCR; TCRdb keeps only in-frame clonotypes and omits some of them. Seen here are approximately 56,000 clones, about nine tenths observed once, and the top ten hold 13% to 15%. In germline, CDR1 is SQVTM, CDR2 ANQGSEA. J gave up 8 bases and V 0 bases, and 9 bases lay outside the gene matches. The CDR3 runs 14 residues. This entry comes from a study of OX40 agonist ivuxolimab in advanced cancers. Across the whole study: Every 2 weeks, ivuxolimab was infused into the patients intravenously at between 0.01 and 10 mg/kg.

The study's findings and limits: Partial responders dosed at 0.1-3.0 mg/kg displayed clonal expansion ranking among the lowest. In a subset of nonresponders, normalized T-cell clonal expansion was also low. Researchers did not establish what antigens the expanded peripheral T cells target.

The chain is built from TRBV29-1 and TRBJ1-2, with 7 nucleotides matching TRBD1. The source was CD4+ or CD8+ T cells sorted from blood, collected in a trial of the OX40 agonist ivuxolimab. The TCR originated in an adult with an advanced solid tumor such as melanoma, head and neck, liver or kidney cancer. For the CDR3, the DNA is TGCAGCGTTGAAGACACTCGACAGGGAATGGGCTACACCTTC. It translates to CSVEDTRQGMGYTF.